The 6 T cell receptor beta chains below come from one sample, sequenced in a study of T cells after posttransplantation cyclophosphamide. Profiled with immunoSEQ multiplex PCR; TCRdb holds only in-frame clones, not every one. Of under 7,500 clones detected, roughly 98% appear once; the ten largest clones hold less than 0.6%. The sample consisted of naive CD8+ T cells sorted from PBMCs. These receptor sequences come from a woman younger than 45 in good health and a related stem cell transplant donor.

V and J are TRBV29-1 and TRBJ2-1; D remains ambiguous. The CDR3 has 11 residues. Germline lookup yields CDR1 SQVTM and CDR2 ANQGSEA. The V and J ends lost 4 bases and 8 bases respectively, with 9 bases between them. The CDR3 protein is CSVGGGHEQFF. CDR3 DNA: TGCAGCGTTGGCGGTGGCCATGAGCAGTTCTTC.

The chain recombines TRBV7-3 with TRBJ2-2; maybe TRBD1 (6 bases). Germline V gives CDR1 SGHTA, CDR2 FQGTGA. The CDR3 is 12 amino acids. Deletions cut 8 bases from V and 5 bases from J, with 9 bases between. CDR3 DNA sequence: TGTGCCAGCTCGCAGGGGACCGGGGAGCTGTTTTTT. Protein: CASSQGTGELFF.

The sample holds one count of this clone. The V gene is TRBV7-2, the J gene TRBJ2-7, with D perhaps TRBD2 (6 bases). CDR1 is SGHTA and CDR2 is FQGNSA in the germline V gene. CDR3 size: 13 residues. V lost 2 bases and J lost 7, with 12 bases in between. CDR3 nucleotides: TGTGCCAGCAGCTTAATGGCGGGGAAAGAGCAGTACTTC. This translates into CASSLMAGKEQYF.

Points on this clone: The sample has other DNA sequences that encode this CDR3 too. The chain is built from TRBV5-1 and TRBJ1-1; 8 bases are a match to TRBD1. J was trimmed by 4 bases and V by 2 bases; bases with no gene match: 4. Germline CDR1 reads SGHRS; CDR2 reads YFSETQ. The CDR3 sequence is 14 residues long. The CDR3 DNA sequence: TGCGCCAGCAGCTTAGGACAGGGTGGCACTGAAGCTTTCTTT. Its protein is CASSLGQGGTEAFF. The full variable domain, with the rest looked up from reference TRBV5-1 and TRBJ1-1, is KAGVTQTPRYLIKTRGQQVTLSCSPISGHRSVSWYQQTPGQGLQFLFEYFSETQRNKGNFPGRFSGRQFSNSRSEMNVSTLELGDSALYLCASSLGQGGTEAFFGQGTRLTVV.

This chain links TRBV7-9 with TRBJ2-1; D is perhaps TRBD1 (6 bases). Trimming took off 3 bases at V and 6 bases at J, with 12 bases between the two ends. The germline V gene encodes CDR1 SEHNR and CDR2 FQNEAQ (reference sequence). CDR3 length: 14 residues. The chain's CDR3 is CASSFADSFNEQFF. The CDR3 DNA reads TGTGCCAGCAGCTTCGCGGACAGCTTCAATGAGCAGTTCTTC.

This chain links TRBV7-6 with TRBJ1-4; the match to TRBD1 covers 10 bases. Germline V gene lookup returns CDR1 SGHVS and CDR2 FNYEAQ. The CDR3 spans 14 residues. The J segment lost 8 bases and the V segment lost 5 bases, leaving 5 bases of the junction unmatched. The CDR3 here is CASSADRGSEKLFF. The CDR3 DNA sequence: TGTGCCAGCAGCGCGGACAGGGGGAGCGAAAAACTGTTTTTT.